The 9 T cell receptor beta chains given below trace back to one sample, sequenced in a study of cytomegalovirus exposure and HLA in healthy donors. Use of 60 Vbeta and 13 Jbeta primers characterized the PCR. Repertoires were generated with immunoSEQ multiplex PCR, while TCRdb's copy carries only in-frame clones and drops some. The sample holds 150,000 to 200,000 clones, around four fifths seen once. The specimen sequenced was PBMCs. All receptors come from a young man in good health and CMV-seronegative.

The chain uses TRBV5-6 and TRBJ1-6; D uncertain. CDR1 is SGHDT, CDR2 YYEEEE, per germline. The CDR3 is 16 residues long. V lost 4 bases, J lost 0 bases, and 11 bases lay in between. The CDR3 nucleotides are TGTGCCAGCAGCCCGACCGGGTACTCCTATAATTCACCCCTCCACTTT. Translating it yields CASSPTGYSYNSPLHF.

The V gene is TRBV10-2, the J gene TRBJ2-5, with a weak D call TRBD2 (6 bases). CDR1 and CDR2 from the germline V gene are WSHSY and SAAADI. This CDR3 has 16 residues. Trimming took 1 base from V and 0 from J, leaving 12 bases between them. The CDR3: CASSELGGTNQETQYF. CDR3 sequence (DNA): TGCGCCAGCAGTGAGTTGGGCGGGACGAACCAAGAGACCCAGTACTTC.

The genes are TRBV30 and TRBJ1-1; D is uncertain. The CDR3 is 11 residues long. V dropped 7 bases and J dropped 3 bases, with 9 bases sitting between them. In germline, CDR1 is GTSNPN, CDR2 SVGIG (reference sequence). The CDR3 DNA reads as TGTGCCTCACACCGGGACACTGAAGCTTTCTTT. Protein product: CASHRDTEAFF. Complete variable domain (other parts from reference TRBV30 and TRBJ1-1): SQTIHQWPATLVQPVGSPLSLECTVEGTSNPNLYWYRQAAGRGLQLLFYSVGIGQISSEVPQNLSASRPQDRQFILSSKKLLLSDSGFYLCASHRDTEAFFGQGTRLTVV.

The chain joins TRBV7-2 to TRBJ2-7; D may be TRBD1 (5 bases). Per germline, CDR1 SGHTA and CDR2 FQGNSA. CDR3 length: 14 residues. Trimming left V 5 bases short and J 4 bases short, with 15 bases between. CDR3 sequence: CASSRRGTLYEQYF. Here the CDR3 DNA reads TGTGCCAGCAGCCGAAGGGGAACCCTATACGAGCAGTACTTC. Variable domain in full (rest from reference TRBV7-2 and TRBJ2-7): GAGVSQSPSNKVTEKGKDVELRCDPISGHTALYWYRQSLGQGLEFLIYFQGNSAPDKSGLPSDRFSAERTGGSVSTLTIQRTQQEDSAVYLCASSRRGTLYEQYFGPGTRLTVT.

The chain links TRBV5-1 to TRBJ2-1; D uncertain. The CDR3 spans 13 residues. Trimming shortened V by 4 bases and J by 7 bases, and 12 bases separated the two germline ends. The germline V gene has CDR1 SGHRS and CDR2 YFSETQ. The CDR3 DNA follows: TGCGCCAGCAGCCAAGCGCCTAGAAATGAGCAGTTCTTC. Protein product: CASSQAPRNEQFF.

The chain employs TRBV5-4 and TRBJ2-7, with a possible D match to TRBD1 (6 bases). Germline V gives CDR1 SGHNT, CDR2 YYREEE (reference sequence). The CDR3 loop spans 15 amino acids. V was clipped by 4 bases and J by 1 base, with 15 bases between them. CDR3 DNA: TGTGCCAGCAGCACTACAGGGCGAGGATCCTACGAGCAGTACTTC. It codes for CASSTTGRGSYEQYF. Drawing the rest from reference TRBV5-4 and TRBJ2-7, the complete variable domain is ETGVTQSPTHLIKTRGQQVTLRCSSQSGHNTVSWYQQALGQGPQFIFQYYREEENGRGNFPPRFSGLQFPNYSSELNVNALELDDSALYLCASSTTGRGSYEQYFGPGTRLTVT.

V usage is TRBV19 and J usage is TRBJ1-2; D might be TRBD1 (6 bases). Germline lookup yields CDR1 LNHDA and CDR2 SQIVND (reference sequence). CDR3 size: 14 residues. Trimming took off 4 bases at V and 4 bases at J, with 13 bases between the two ends. CDR3 loop: CASSKAGVTYGYTF. CDR3 sequence (DNA): TGTGCCAGTAGTAAGGCAGGGGTGACCTATGGCTACACCTTC.

The chain links TRBV6-5 to TRBJ1-4; D unclear. Per the germline V gene, CDR1 is MNHEY and CDR2 is SVGAGI. The CDR3 covers 11 residues. V dropped 3 bases and J dropped 8 bases, with 4 bases sitting between them. CDR3 nucleotides: TGTGCCAGCAGTTATCGGGAAAAACTGTTTTTT. Translated, it gives CASSYREKLFF.

This sequence joins TRBV5-6 and TRBJ1-4; 7 nucleotides match TRBD1. The germline V gene has CDR1 SGHDT and CDR2 YYEEEE. The CDR3 length is 15 residues. V shed 1 base and J 8 bases; nucleotides not matched to a gene: 8. The CDR3 DNA follows: TGTGCCAGCAGCTTGAGGGACAGAGGATACGAAAAACTGTTTTTT. It is translated as CASSLRDRGYEKLFF.